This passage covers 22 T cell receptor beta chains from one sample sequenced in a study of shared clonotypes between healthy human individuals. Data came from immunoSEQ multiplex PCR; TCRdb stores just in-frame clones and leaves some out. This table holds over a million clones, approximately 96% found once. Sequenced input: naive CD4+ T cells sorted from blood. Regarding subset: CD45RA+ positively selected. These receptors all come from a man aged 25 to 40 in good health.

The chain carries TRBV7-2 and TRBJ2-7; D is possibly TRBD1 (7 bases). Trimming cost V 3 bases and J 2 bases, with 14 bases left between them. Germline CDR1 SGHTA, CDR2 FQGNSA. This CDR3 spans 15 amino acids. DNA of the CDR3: TGTGCCAGCAGCTTTTCAGGGGGGTTCGCCTACGAGCAGTACTTC. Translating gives CASSFSGGFAYEQYF.

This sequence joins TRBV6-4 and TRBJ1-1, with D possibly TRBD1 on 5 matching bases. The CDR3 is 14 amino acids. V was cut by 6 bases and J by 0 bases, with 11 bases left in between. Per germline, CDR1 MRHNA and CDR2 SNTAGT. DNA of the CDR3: TGTGCCAGCAGCGCAGGGTTCATGAACACTGAAGCTTTCTTT. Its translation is CASSAGFMNTEAFF.

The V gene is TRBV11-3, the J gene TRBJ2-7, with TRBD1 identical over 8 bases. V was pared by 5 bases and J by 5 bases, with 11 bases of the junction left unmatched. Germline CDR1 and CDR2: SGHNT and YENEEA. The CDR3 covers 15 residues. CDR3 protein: CASSPTGQGRDEQYF. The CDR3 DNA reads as TGTGCCAGCAGCCCAACAGGACAGGGTCGGGACGAGCAGTACTTC.

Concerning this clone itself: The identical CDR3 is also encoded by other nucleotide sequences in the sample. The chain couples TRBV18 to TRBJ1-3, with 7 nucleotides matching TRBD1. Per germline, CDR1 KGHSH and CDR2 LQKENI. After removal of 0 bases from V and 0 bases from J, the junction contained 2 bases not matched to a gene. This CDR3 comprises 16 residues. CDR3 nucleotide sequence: TGTGCCAGCTCACCACCGGGACAGAGCTCTGGAAACACCATATATTTT. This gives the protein CASSPPGQSSGNTIYF.

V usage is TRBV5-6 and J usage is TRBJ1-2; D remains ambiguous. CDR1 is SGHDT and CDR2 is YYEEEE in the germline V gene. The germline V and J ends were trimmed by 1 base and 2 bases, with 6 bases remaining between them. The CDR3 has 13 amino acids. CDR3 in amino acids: CASSLNENYGYTF. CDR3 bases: TGTGCCAGCAGCTTGAATGAGAACTATGGCTACACCTTC.

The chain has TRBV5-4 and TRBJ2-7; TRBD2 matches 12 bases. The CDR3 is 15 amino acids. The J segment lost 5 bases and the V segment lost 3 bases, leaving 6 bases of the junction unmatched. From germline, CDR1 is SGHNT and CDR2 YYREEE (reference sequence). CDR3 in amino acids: CASSSRTSGKDEQYF. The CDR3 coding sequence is TGTGCCAGCAGCTCTAGGACTAGCGGGAAAGACGAGCAGTACTTC.

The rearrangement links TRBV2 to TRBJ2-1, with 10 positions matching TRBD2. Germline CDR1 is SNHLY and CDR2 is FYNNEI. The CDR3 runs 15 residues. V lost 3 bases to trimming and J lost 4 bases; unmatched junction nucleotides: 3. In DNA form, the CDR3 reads TGTGCCAGCAGTGATGGGACTAGCGCATACAATGAGCAGTTCTTC. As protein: CASSDGTSAYNEQFF.

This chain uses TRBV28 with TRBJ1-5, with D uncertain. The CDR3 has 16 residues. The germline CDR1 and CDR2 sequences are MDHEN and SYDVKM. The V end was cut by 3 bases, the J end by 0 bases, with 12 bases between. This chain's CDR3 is CASSFRRGYSNQPQHF. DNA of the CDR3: TGTGCCAGCAGTTTTCGACGCGGCTATAGCAATCAGCCCCAGCATTTT.

Here the CDR3 DNA reads TGCGCCAGCAGCTTGGCGAGCGGGGTCTCCTACGAGCAGTACTTC. Translation: CASSLASGVSYEQYF. The V gene is TRBV5-1, the J gene TRBJ2-7, with 7 bases lining up with TRBD2. The CDR3 spans 15 residues. The germline CDR1 and CDR2 sequences are SGHRS and YFSETQ. Unmatched junction bases numbered 3, after V lost 0 bases and J lost 0 bases.

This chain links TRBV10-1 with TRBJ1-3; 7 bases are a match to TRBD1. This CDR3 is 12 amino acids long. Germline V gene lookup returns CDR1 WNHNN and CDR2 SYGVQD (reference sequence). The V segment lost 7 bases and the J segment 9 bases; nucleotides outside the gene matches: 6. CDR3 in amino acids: CASIQGEGTIYF. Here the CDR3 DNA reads TGCGCCAGCATTCAGGGGGAAGGCACCATATATTTT.

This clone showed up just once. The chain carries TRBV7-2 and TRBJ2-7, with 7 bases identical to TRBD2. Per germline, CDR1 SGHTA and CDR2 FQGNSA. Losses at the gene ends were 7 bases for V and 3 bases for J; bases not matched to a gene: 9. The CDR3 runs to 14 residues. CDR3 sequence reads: CASTPGGFVYEQYF. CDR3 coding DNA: TGTGCCAGCACCCCCGGGGGGTTCGTCTACGAGCAGTACTTC.

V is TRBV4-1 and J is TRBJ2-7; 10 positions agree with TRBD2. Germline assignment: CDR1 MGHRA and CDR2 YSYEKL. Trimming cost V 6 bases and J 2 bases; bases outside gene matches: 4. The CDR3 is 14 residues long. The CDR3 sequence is CASSHLAGAYEQYF. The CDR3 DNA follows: TGCGCCAGCAGTCACCTAGCGGGGGCCTACGAGCAGTACTTC.

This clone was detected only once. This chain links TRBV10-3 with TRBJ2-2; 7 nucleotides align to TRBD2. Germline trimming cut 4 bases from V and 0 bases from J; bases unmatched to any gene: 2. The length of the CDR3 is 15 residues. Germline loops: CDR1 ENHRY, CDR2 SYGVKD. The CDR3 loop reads CAISGAGANTGELFF. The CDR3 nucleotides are TGTGCCATCAGTGGGGCGGGGGCGAACACCGGGGAGCTGTTTTTT.

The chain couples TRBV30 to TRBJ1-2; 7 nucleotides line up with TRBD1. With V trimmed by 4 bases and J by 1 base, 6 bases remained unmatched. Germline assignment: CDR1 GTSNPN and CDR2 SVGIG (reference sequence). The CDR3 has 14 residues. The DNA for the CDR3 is TGTGCCTGGACCGGGGACAGAAATAACTATGGCTACACCTTC. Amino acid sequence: CAWTGDRNNYGYTF. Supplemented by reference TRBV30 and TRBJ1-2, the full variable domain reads SQTIHQWPATLVQPVGSPLSLECTVEGTSNPNLYWYRQAAGRGLQLLFYSVGIGQISSEVPQNLSASRPQDRQFILSSKKLLLSDSGFYLCAWTGDRNNYGYTFGSGTRLTVV.

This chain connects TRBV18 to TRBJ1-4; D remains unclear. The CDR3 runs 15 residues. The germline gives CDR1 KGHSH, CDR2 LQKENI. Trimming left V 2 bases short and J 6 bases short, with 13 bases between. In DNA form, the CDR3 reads TGTGCCAGCTCACCATTGGGGAGGATGTATGAAAAACTGTTTTTT. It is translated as CASSPLGRMYEKLFF.

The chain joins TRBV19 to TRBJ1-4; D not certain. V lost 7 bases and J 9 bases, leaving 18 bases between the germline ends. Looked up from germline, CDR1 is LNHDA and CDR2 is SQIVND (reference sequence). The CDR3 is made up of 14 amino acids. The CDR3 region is CASTPFGRGQKLFF. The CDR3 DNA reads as TGTGCCAGTACCCCATTCGGCCGCGGCCAAAAACTGTTTTTT.

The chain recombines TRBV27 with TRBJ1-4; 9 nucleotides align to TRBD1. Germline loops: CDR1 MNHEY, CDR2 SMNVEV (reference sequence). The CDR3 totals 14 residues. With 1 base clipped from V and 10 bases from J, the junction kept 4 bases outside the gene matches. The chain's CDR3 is CASSLYHRGRKLFF. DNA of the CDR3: TGTGCCAGCAGTTTATATCACAGGGGGCGAAAACTGTTTTTT.

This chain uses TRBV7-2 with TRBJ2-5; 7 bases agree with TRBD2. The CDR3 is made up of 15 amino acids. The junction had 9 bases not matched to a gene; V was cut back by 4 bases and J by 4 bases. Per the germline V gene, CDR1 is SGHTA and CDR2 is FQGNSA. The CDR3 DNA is TGTGCCAGCAGCTCGGCGTGGGGGGGAGGAGAGACCCAGTACTTC. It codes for CASSSAWGGGETQYF.

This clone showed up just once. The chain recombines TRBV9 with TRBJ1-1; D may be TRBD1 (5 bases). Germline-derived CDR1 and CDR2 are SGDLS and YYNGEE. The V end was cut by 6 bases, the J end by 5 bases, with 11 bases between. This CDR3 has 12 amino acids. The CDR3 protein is CASKREGTEAFF. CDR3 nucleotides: TGTGCCAGCAAAAGGGAGGGGACTGAAGCTTTCTTT.

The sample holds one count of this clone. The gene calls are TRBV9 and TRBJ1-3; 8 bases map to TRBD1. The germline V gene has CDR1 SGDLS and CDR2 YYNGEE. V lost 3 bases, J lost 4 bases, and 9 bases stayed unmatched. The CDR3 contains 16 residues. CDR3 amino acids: CASSAGPTGVGNTIYF. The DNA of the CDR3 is TGTGCCAGCAGCGCCGGGCCGACAGGGGTCGGAAACACCATATATTTT. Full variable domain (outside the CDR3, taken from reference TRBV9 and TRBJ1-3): DSGVTQTPKHLITATGQRVTLRCSPRSGDLSVYWYQQSLDQGLQFLIQYYNGEERAKGNILERFSAQQFPDLHSELNLSSLELGDSALYFCASSAGPTGVGNTIYFGEGSWLTVV.

CDR3 DNA: TGTGCCAGTAGACCGGGGGTTTCTAGCAATCAGCCCCAGCATTTT. Protein sequence: CASRPGVSSNQPQHF. The chain joins TRBV19 to TRBJ1-5, with D possibly matching TRBD1 (5 bases). CDR3 length: 15 amino acids. The V gene's germline CDR1 is LNHDA and CDR2 SQIVND (reference sequence). The V end lost 6 bases, the J end lost 0 bases, and 12 bases lay between the germline ends.

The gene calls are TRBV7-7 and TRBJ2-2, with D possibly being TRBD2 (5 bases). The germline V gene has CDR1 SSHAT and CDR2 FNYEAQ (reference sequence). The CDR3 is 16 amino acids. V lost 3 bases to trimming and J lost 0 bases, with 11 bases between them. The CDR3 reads CASSLFEGPNTGELFF. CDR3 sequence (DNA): TGTGCCAGCAGCTTGTTTGAGGGCCCGAACACCGGGGAGCTGTTTTTT.